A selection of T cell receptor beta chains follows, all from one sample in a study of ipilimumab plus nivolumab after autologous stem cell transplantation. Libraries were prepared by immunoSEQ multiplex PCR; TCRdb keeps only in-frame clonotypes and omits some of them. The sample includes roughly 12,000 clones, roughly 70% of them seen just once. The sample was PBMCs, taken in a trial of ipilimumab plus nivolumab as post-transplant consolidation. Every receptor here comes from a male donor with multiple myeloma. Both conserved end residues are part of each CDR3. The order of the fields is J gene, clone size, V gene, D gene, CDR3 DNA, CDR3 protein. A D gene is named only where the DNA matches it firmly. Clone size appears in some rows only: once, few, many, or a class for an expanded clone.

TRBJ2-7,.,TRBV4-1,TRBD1,TGCGCCAGCAGCCCATCCGGGACAGGGGCACGTGAGCAGTACTTC,CASSPSGTGAREQYF
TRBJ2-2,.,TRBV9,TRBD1,TGTGCCAGCAGCTCCCTTATAACGGTTCAGGGGGCCGACGGGGAGCTGTTTTTT,CASSSLITVQGADGELFF
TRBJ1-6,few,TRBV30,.,TGTGCCTGGAGTCTTTGGGACTCGGGTTCACCCCTCCACTTT,CAWSLWDSGSPLHF
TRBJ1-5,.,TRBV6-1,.,TGTGCCAGCAGTGAAGCTTATACAGGGCCCGGACCCCAGCATTTT,CASSEAYTGPGPQHF
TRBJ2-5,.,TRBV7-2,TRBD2,TGTGCCAGCAGCCTAAGCGGGGGCGGGGGGGTAGAGACCCAGTACTTC,CASSLSGGGGVETQYF
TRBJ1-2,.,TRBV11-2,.,TGTGCCAGCAGCCCCCAGGGTAACTATGGCTACACCTTC,CASSPQGNYGYTF
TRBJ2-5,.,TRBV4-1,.,TGCGCCAGCAGCCTGTCCGGGACATCACAAGAGACCCAGTACTTC,CASSLSGTSQETQYF
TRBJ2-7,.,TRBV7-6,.,TGTGCCAGCAGCTCCCCCCCCGGCGAGCAGTACTTC,CASSSPPGEQYF
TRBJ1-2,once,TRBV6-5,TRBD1,TGTGCCAGCAGTAGAACAGACAGGGTGGATGGCTACACCTTC,CASSRTDRVDGYTF
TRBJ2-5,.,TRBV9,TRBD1,TGTGCCAGCAGCGTAGGGACAGGGGGCACCCAGTACTTC,CASSVGTGGTQYF
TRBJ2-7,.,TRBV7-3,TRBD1,TGTGCCAGCAGCTTAGGGGACAGGAGACTTGGGCAGTACTTC,CASSLGDRRLGQYF
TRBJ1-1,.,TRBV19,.,TGTGCCAGTAGTATCGTAGGGCGGGACACTGAAGCTTTCTTT,CASSIVGRDTEAFF
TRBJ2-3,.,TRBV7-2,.,TGTGCCAGCAGCAAACCCTCGGGAAAGCTTGCTAGCACAGATACGCAGTATTTT,CASSKPSGKLASTDTQYF
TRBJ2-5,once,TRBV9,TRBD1,TGTGCCAGCAGCGCGCGGACAGGGGGAGAGACCCAGTACTTC,CASSARTGGETQYF
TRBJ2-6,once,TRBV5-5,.,TGTGCCAGCAGCTTGACAGGGTCTGGGGCCAACGTCCTGACTTTC,CASSLTGSGANVLTF
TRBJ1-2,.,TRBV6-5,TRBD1,TGTGCCAGCAGTTACGACAGGGACAACTATGGCTACACCTTC,CASSYDRDNYGYTF
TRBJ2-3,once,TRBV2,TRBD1,TGTGCCAGCGGACAGGGGACAGATACGCAGTATTTT,CASGQGTDTQYF
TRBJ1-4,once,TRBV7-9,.,TGTGCCAGCAGCTTACGAGCAACTAATGAAAAACTGTTTTTT,CASSLRATNEKLFF
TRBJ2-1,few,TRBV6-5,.,TGTGCCAGCACTCTGTCGGGAGCCTACAATGAGCAGTTCTTC,CASTLSGAYNEQFF
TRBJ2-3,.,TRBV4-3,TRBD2,TGCGCCAGCAGCCAAGGGACTAGCGGGGGGGCAGCAGATACGCAGTATTTT,CASSQGTSGGAADTQYF